These 10 T cell receptor beta chains originate from one sample sequenced in a study of blood T cell repertoires in COVID-19. The data were produced by immunoSEQ multiplex PCR, yet TCRdb's version contains in-frame clones alone and is incomplete. The sample lists fewer than 150,000 clones, about 85% occurring once. The material sequenced was peripheral blood. These receptors all come from a human donor in a cohort sampled during active COVID-19.

The gene calls are TRBV6-1 and TRBJ1-5; D ambiguous. The V and J ends lost 2 bases and 0 bases respectively, with 5 bases between them. The CDR3 totals 14 residues. Per germline, CDR1 MNHNS and CDR2 SASEGT. The CDR3 region is CASSEQASNQPQHF. The CDR3, as DNA: TGTGCCAGCAGTGAACAGGCTAGCAATCAGCCCCAGCATTTT.

V is TRBV7-2 and J is TRBJ2-7; D may be TRBD1 (5 bases). This CDR3 spans 17 amino acids. The V end lost 0 bases, the J end lost 3 bases, and 18 bases lay between the germline ends. The germline V gene has CDR1 SGHTA and CDR2 FQGNSA. In nucleotides, the CDR3 is TGTGCCAGCAGCTTAGCCAGTCGAGGTAGGGGAAGCTACGAGCAGTACTTC. Residues: CASSLASRGRGSYEQYF.

This clone occurred a few times. V and J are TRBV7-2 and TRBJ1-1; 9 bases are shared with TRBD1. This CDR3 comprises 16 residues. Unmatched junction bases numbered 12, after V lost 5 bases and J lost 5 bases. CDR1 and CDR2 from the germline V gene are SGHTA and FQGNSA. CDR3 in DNA: TGTGCCAGCAGCCGTACGGGACAGGGAACGAGGACTGAAGCTTTCTTT. Translating gives CASSRTGQGTRTEAFF.

This chain joins TRBV5-8 and TRBJ2-2, with D perhaps matching TRBD1 (5 bases). The germline gives CDR1 SGHTS, CDR2 YDEGEE. The CDR3 extends over 12 amino acids. With 1 base removed from V and 9 bases from J, the gap between germline ends came to 7 bases. CDR3 bases: TGTGCCAGCAGCTTGTGGGGCCGGGAGCTGTTTTTT. Its protein product is CASSLWGRELFF.

The rearrangement uses TRBV9 and TRBJ2-5; 8 bases match TRBD2. The CDR3 sequence is 22 residues long. J gave up 5 bases and V 0 bases, and 27 bases lay outside the gene matches. Germline loops: CDR1 SGDLS, CDR2 YYNGEE. DNA of the CDR3: TGTGCCAGCAGCGTAGTAGAAGGGGCGAATACAGCGGGGGCCTCGGTAGGGGAGACCCAGTACTTC. It yields the protein CASSVVEGANTAGASVGETQYF. The entire variable domain, with the rest obtained from reference TRBV9 and TRBJ2-5, is as follows: DSGVTQTPKHLITATGQRVTLRCSPRSGDLSVYWYQQSLDQGLQFLIQYYNGEERAKGNILERFSAQQFPDLHSELNLSSLELGDSALYFCASSVVEGANTAGASVGETQYFGPGTRLLVL.

The chain employs TRBV6-6 and TRBJ2-7; 12 nucleotides agree with TRBD2. V gave up 4 bases and J gave up 7 bases; unmatched junction bases: 5. Germline V gene lookup returns CDR1 MNHNY and CDR2 SVGAGI (reference sequence). CDR3 length: 14 residues. This chain's CDR3 is CASSFGTSGQEQYF. The CDR3 DNA follows: TGTGCCAGCAGTTTTGGGACTAGCGGGCAAGAGCAGTACTTC.

J is TRBJ2-1 and V is TRBV5-4; D is possibly TRBD2 (6 bases). The V gene's germline CDR1 is SGHNT and CDR2 YYREEE (reference sequence). Trimming stripped 3 bases from V and 1 base from J, with 11 bases between. This CDR3 is built from 15 residues. CDR3 sequence: CASSWTRGSYNEQFF. The CDR3 coding sequence is TGTGCCAGCAGCTGGACGCGGGGATCCTACAATGAGCAGTTCTTC.

This clone has just one count. The chain recombines TRBV4-3 with TRBJ2-1; maybe TRBD2 (6 bases). CDR3 length equals 18 residues. Trimming removed 0 bases from V and 2 bases from J, with 17 bases in between. In germline, CDR1 is LGHNA, CDR2 YSLEER. The DNA of the CDR3 is TGCGCCAGCAGCCAAGATCGCGGCGGGGCGCCCGCCTACAATGAGCAGTTCTTC. It is translated as CASSQDRGGAPAYNEQFF.

V gene TRBV5-1 combines with J gene TRBJ1-2, with D hard to call. CDR1 is SGHRS and CDR2 is YFSETQ in the germline V gene. This CDR3 has 14 residues. V dropped 4 bases and J dropped 3 bases, with 13 bases sitting between them. CDR3 in amino acids: CASSMGSTDYGYTF. CDR3 nucleotides: TGCGCCAGCAGCATGGGTTCCACGGACTATGGCTACACCTTC.

The V call is TRBV19, the J call TRBJ2-1; TRBD2 agrees at 7 bases. V dropped 1 base and J dropped 10; count of bases not matched to a gene: 10. Germline V gene lookup returns CDR1 LNHDA and CDR2 SQIVND (reference sequence). CDR3 length equals 15 residues. CDR3 in amino acids: CASSIGRGSSGEQFF. CDR3 nucleotide sequence: TGTGCCAGTAGTATAGGGCGGGGGAGCTCGGGGGAGCAGTTCTTC.